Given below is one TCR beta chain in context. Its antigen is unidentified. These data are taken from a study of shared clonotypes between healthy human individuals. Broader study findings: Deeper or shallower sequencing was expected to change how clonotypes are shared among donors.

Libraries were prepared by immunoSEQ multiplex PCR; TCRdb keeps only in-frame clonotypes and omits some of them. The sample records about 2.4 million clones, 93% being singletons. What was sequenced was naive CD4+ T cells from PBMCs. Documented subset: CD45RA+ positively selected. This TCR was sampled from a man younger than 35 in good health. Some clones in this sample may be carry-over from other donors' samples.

CDR3 in amino acids: CASSDLGTANEKLFF. CDR3 bases: TGTGCCAGCAGTGATTTGGGGACGGCTAATGAAAAACTGTTTTTT. The V call is TRBV6-1, the J call TRBJ1-4; D might be TRBD1 (5 bases). Trimming cost V 3 bases and J 3 bases, with 11 bases left between them. The CDR3 totals 15 residues. Germline V lookup: CDR1 MNHNS, CDR2 SASEGT.